The rows below give T cell receptor beta chains drawn from one sample of a study of blood T cell repertoires in COVID-19. This table comes from immunoSEQ multiplex PCR, and its TCRdb copy is limited to in-frame clones, with some not included. Among around 110,000 clones, approximately 90% were seen once, and the ten largest hold 1% to 1.5%. The sequenced sample was peripheral blood. The receptors here all came from a woman between 25 and 40 years old with acute or convalescent COVID-19. The CDR3 runs from the conserved cysteine through the conserved F or W. The listing skips clone size in some rows; elsewhere it reads once, few, many or a size class.

>TRBV7-2|-
CASSLVPTSSGNTIYF
>TRBV28|-
CAIRKDILSNQPQHF
>TRBV28|once
CASSDGGTPLHF
>TRBV2|-
CASSEAGGSYYGYTF
>TRBV28|-
CASRSIDRNYGYTF
>TRBV2|-
CASSETTSGSSFYNEQFF
>TRBV28|-
CASSSPAGARGTQYF
>TRBV21-1|-
CASSTKIQGDYGYTF
>TRBV21-1|-
CASSSSEDICSGNTIYF
>TRBV19|-
CASTPSGRGFDEQYF
>TRBV15|-
CATRYTLGTSVYNEQFF
>TRBV5-1|-
CASSFLGTSGHQETQYF
>TRBV11-2|-
CASSLRTGVNEKLFF
>TRBV5-1|-
CASSVEEALGTNEKLFF
>TRBV5-8|-
CASSFITSLDGYTF
>TRBV9|-
CASSPGVGASNQPQHF
>TRBV9|-
CASSDGIDKNIQYF
>TRBV3-1/TRBV3-2|-
CASGDRDSYGYTF
>TRBV4-2|-
CASSQDPTGVGTGNTIYF
>TRBV6-4|-
CASSDWETSARNEQFF
>TRBV28|-
CASSAHGLAGGSYNEQFF
>TRBV4-2|-
CASSKQTTGDYGYTF
>TRBV6-2/TRBV6-3|-
CASSYGGVEQYF
>TRBV7-2|-
CASSLVGGNEQFF
>TRBV7-2|-
CASSPAAGVRAYEQYF
>TRBV2|-
CASRVQGTGTEAFF
>TRBV16|-
CASSLTGVQPQHF
>TRBV7-2|-
CASSLNPGTGGVSNEKLFF
>TRBV5-5|once
CASSLVPSGRADTGELFF
>TRBV18|once
CASSPNGAEAFF
>TRBV28|-
CASSLGGGGEKLFF
>TRBV5-4|few
CASSFTGGYNSPLHF
>TRBV6-2/TRBV6-3|-
CASSYSGQPNEKLFF
>TRBV6-1|-
CASSEDRGDTEAFF
>TRBV4-1|-
CASSLQRYSNQPQHF
>TRBV29-1|-
CSVEDSEGTNEKLFF
>TRBV5-1|-
CASSLFPGGGTGELFF
>TRBV3-1/TRBV3-2|-
CASSQEAGPQPQHF
>TRBV29-1|-
CSADKGEFLAFF